This passage covers 27 T cell receptor beta chains from one sample sequenced in a study of CD8 T cells in ankylosing spondylitis. Study-level points and caveats: For ankylosing spondylitis blood, a TCR beta motif of 7 or 8 highly homologous variants appeared characteristic.

TCRdb reprocessed the 5' RACE reads with MiXCR, giving one entry per CDR3 protein. This sample yields around 890,000 distinct CDR3 sequences, of which about 12% are seen a single time; 0.51% belongs to the top ten. For these receptors, no antigen is known. Sequencing input: blood, either unsorted or a sorted T cell fraction (not recorded which). All receptors come from a male donor with ankylosing spondylitis.

On this clonotype itself: One junction end does not reproduce the germline sequence, and a read error may be involved. This chain joins TRBV7-7 and TRBJ2-1, with 7 bases fitting TRBD2. The CDR3 runs 16 residues. Looked up from germline, CDR1 is SSHAT and CDR2 is FNYEAQ (reference sequence). The CDR3 DNA follows: TGTGCTAGCAGCTTAGCGGGTCAAGTAAGCATGAATGAGCAGTTCTTC. It encodes CASSLAGQVSMNEQFF.

The rearrangement joins TRBV28 to TRBJ1-1, with 9 bases that match TRBD1. This CDR3 has 15 amino acids. The V segment lost 3 bases and the J segment 5 bases; nucleotides outside the gene matches: 7. Germline V lookup: CDR1 MDHEN, CDR2 SYDVKM. The CDR3 region has the DNA TGTGCCAGCAGTTTTGGGGACAGGGCGATAACTGAAGCTTTCTTT. As protein: CASSFGDRAITEAFF.

V and J are TRBV20-1 and TRBJ2-7; 12 bases are shared with TRBD2. The V segment lost 1 base and the J segment 2 bases; nucleotides outside the gene matches: 12. Germline V CDR1 and CDR2: DFQATT, SNEGSKA (reference sequence). The CDR3 is 18 residues long. In DNA form, the CDR3 reads TGCAGTGCTAGAGGCCTACAACTAGCGGGAGGCGACCCCTACGAGCAGTACTTC. The encoded protein is CSARGLQLAGGDPYEQYF.

This clonotype appeared a few times. The chain has TRBV27 and TRBJ2-7; 10 bases line up with TRBD1. The germline V gene encodes CDR1 MNHEY and CDR2 SMNVEV (reference sequence). V shed 3 bases and J 4 bases; nucleotides not matched to a gene: 6. The CDR3 loop spans 15 amino acids. CDR3 residues: CASSFSGTGVYEQYF. In DNA, the CDR3 is TGTGCCAGCAGTTTCTCCGGGACAGGGGTTTACGAGCAGTACTTC.

This clonotype turned up a few times. The chain links TRBV27 to TRBJ1-5, with 7 bases lining up with TRBD1. J lost 3 bases, V lost 8 bases, and 10 bases had no gene match. From germline, CDR1 is MNHEY and CDR2 SMNVEV (reference sequence). The CDR3 length is 15 residues. CDR3 sequence: CASAQGGRINQPQHF. The CDR3 DNA reads as TGTGCCAGCGCCCAGGGGGGACGGATCAATCAGCCCCAGCATTTT.

In this sample, this clonotype turned up many times. The rearrangement joins TRBV6-5 to TRBJ2-1, with D unresolved. V dropped 0 bases and J dropped 0 bases, with 9 bases sitting between them. The CDR3 has 16 amino acids. Germline CDR1 and CDR2: MNHEY and SVGAGI. Here the CDR3 reads CASSYSPALSYNEQFF. CDR3 sequence (DNA): TGTGCCAGCAGTTACTCCCCAGCGCTCTCCTACAATGAGCAGTTCTTC.

This clonotype was recorded a few times. The V call is TRBV15, the J call TRBJ1-5; 7 bases match TRBD1. Unmatched junction bases numbered 14, after V lost 0 bases and J lost 6 bases. The CDR3 is 18 residues long. Germline V gene sequence: CDR1 LNHNV, CDR2 YYDKDF (reference sequence). The DNA of the CDR3 is TGTGCCACCAGCAGAGATCCACTTCGGCAGGGGGATCTTCAGCCCCAGCATTTT. Its protein product is CATSRDPLRQGDLQPQHF.

This clonotype came up many times. The genes are TRBV7-2 and TRBJ1-6, with a weak D call TRBD1 (5 bases). Trimming cost V 5 bases and J 10 bases, with 15 bases left between them. CDR1 is SGHTA, CDR2 FQGNSA, per germline. This CDR3 is 14 amino acids long. CDR3 nucleotides: TGTGCCAGCAGCCCCGGGGGGGGATGGTCACCCCTCCACTTT. Its translation is CASSPGGGWSPLHF.

This clonotype has a handful of counts. The chain recombines TRBV20-1 with TRBJ1-1; 9 bases agree with TRBD1. This CDR3 spans 14 amino acids. V lost 3 bases and J lost 6; bases outside the gene matches: 8. Germline lookup yields CDR1 DFQATT and CDR2 SNEGSKA (reference sequence). The CDR3 spells CSARPGTGRSEAFF. The DNA for the CDR3 is TGCAGTGCTAGGCCCGGGACAGGGAGGTCTGAAGCTTTCTTT.

This clonotype was seen a few times. The rearrangement uses TRBV20-1 and TRBJ1-5, with TRBD1 matching 7 bases. CDR1 is DFQATT, CDR2 SNEGSKA, per germline (reference sequence). V was clipped by 6 bases and J by 7 bases; unmatched bases: 15. This CDR3 has 15 amino acids. The CDR3 sequence: CSAQTGSPSRQPQHF. CDR3 nucleotides: TGCAGTGCCCAGACAGGGTCTCCGAGTAGGCAGCCCCAGCATTTT.

A few counts support this clonotype. The CDR3 DNA reads TGTGCCAGCAGCTTAGAGGGCGGAGGGCAGTCTGGCTACACCTTC. Amino acids: CASSLEGGGQSGYTF. This sequence joins TRBV7-2 and TRBJ1-2; the D is unclear. The CDR3 extends over 15 amino acids. Germline CDR1 is SGHTA and CDR2 is FQGNSA. Deletions cut 1 base from V and 7 bases from J, with 16 bases between.

This clonotype was found many times. The chain joins TRBV20-1 to TRBJ1-5; D is unresolved. CDR1 and CDR2 (germline): DFQATT, SNEGSKA (reference sequence). This CDR3 spans 16 amino acids. V was clipped by 5 bases and J by 2 bases, with 19 bases between them. The CDR3 DNA is TGCAGTGCTGTGATGAGGACCCACGGTGGCAATCAGCCCCAGCATTTT. It translates to CSAVMRTHGGNQPQHF.

This clonotype was found many times. The V call is TRBV6-5, the J call TRBJ1-2, with D perhaps TRBD1 (5 bases). The V end was cut by 4 bases, the J end by 4 bases, with 13 bases between. Germline CDR1 is MNHEY and CDR2 is SVGAGI. The CDR3 contains 14 residues. The CDR3 bases are TGTGCCAGCAGTTTCGTCCGAGACAGCTATGGCTACACCTTC. Translation: CASSFVRDSYGYTF.

This clonotype was observed a few times. CDR3 amino acids: CSARGLGMGAQYF. Here the CDR3 DNA reads TGCAGTGCTAGAGGACTCGGGATGGGGGCCCAGTACTTC. This sequence joins TRBV20-1 and TRBJ2-5, with D perhaps TRBD1 or TRBD2 (5 bases each). This CDR3 spans 13 amino acids. Germline CDR1 is DFQATT and CDR2 is SNEGSKA (reference sequence). V was clipped by 1 base and J by 9 bases, with 15 bases between them.

This clonotype has only a few counts. The V and J genes are TRBV7-6 and TRBJ1-6; D ambiguous. Germline assignment: CDR1 SGHVS and CDR2 FNYEAQ. The CDR3 totals 14 residues. V was pared by 5 bases and J by 7 bases, with 12 bases between. DNA of the CDR3: TGTGCCAGCAGCCAGCTGGGCGGGAATTCACCCCTCCACTTT. This codes for CASSQLGGNSPLHF.

V and J are TRBV20-1 and TRBJ2-7, with TRBD1 matching 10 bases. V shed 4 bases and J 6 bases; nucleotides not matched to a gene: 6. The CDR3 loop spans 13 amino acids. CDR1 is DFQATT and CDR2 is SNEGSKA in the germline V gene (reference sequence). CDR3 loop: CSANRDRGGEQYF. In DNA form, the CDR3 reads TGCAGTGCTAACCGGGACAGGGGAGGCGAGCAGTACTTC.

The sample holds a few counts of this clonotype. The rearrangement uses TRBV20-1 and TRBJ2-5, with a tentative D call TRBD2 (5 bases). Germline loops: CDR1 DFQATT, CDR2 SNEGSKA (reference sequence). The CDR3 is 13 residues long. Trimming left V 3 bases short and J 9 bases short, with 17 bases between. This CDR3 reads CSASPSRGLAQYF. The CDR3 coding sequence is TGCAGTGCTAGCCCCAGTCGGGGTTTGGCCCAGTACTTC.

A word on this clonotype: The conserved phenylalanine or tryptophan is not found at the CDR3 terminus, so this likely reflects a read error. The V and J genes are TRBV7-2 and TRBJ2-3, with no clear D. There are 13 residues in the CDR3. Germline CDR1 reads SGHTA; CDR2 reads FQGNSA. The V end lost 5 bases, the J end lost 0 bases, and 6 bases lay between the germline ends. CDR3 nucleotide sequence: TGTGCCAGCAGCCAGGCTAGCACAGATACGCAGTATTTA. Translated: CASSQASTDTQYL.

This clonotype was detected only a few times. The genes are TRBV18 and TRBJ2-5; D remains ambiguous. Looked up from germline, CDR1 is KGHSH and CDR2 is LQKENI. The CDR3 is 15 residues long. The ends were cut back, 0 bases at V and 2 bases at J, with 10 bases in the middle. The CDR3 spells CASSPPSGPQETQYF. The DNA of the CDR3 is TGTGCCAGCTCACCACCTTCGGGTCCTCAAGAGACCCAGTACTTC.

The chain combines TRBV20-1 with TRBJ2-7, with TRBD1 matching 9 bases. This CDR3 has 17 residues. The V gene end was trimmed by 1 base and the J gene end by 3 bases; junction bases not matched to a gene: 13. The germline V gene encodes CDR1 DFQATT and CDR2 SNEGSKA (reference sequence). CDR3 amino acids: CSARATPGTGYFYEQYF. The CDR3 DNA sequence: TGCAGTGCTAGAGCTACACCGGGGACAGGGTACTTCTACGAGCAGTACTTC.

Ten or more counts support this clonotype. The CDR3 nucleotides are TGTGCCAGCAGTTACGAGGTTGGAGCCCCGAACACTGAAGCTTTCTTT. Its protein product is CASSYEVGAPNTEAFF. This sequence joins TRBV6-2 or TRBV6-3 and TRBJ1-1; no firm D call. CDR1 and CDR2 from the germline V gene are MNHEY and SVGEGT. The CDR3 has 16 amino acids. V lost 2 bases, J lost 1 base, and 14 bases lay in between.

This clonotype was detected only a few times. The rearrangement joins TRBV20-1 to TRBJ1-1; 10 bases agree with TRBD1. CDR3 length equals 16 residues. With 4 bases clipped from V and 4 bases from J, the junction kept 12 bases outside the gene matches. Germline lookup yields CDR1 DFQATT and CDR2 SNEGSKA (reference sequence). The CDR3 protein is CSAKVGTGERGTEAFF. In nucleotides, the CDR3 is TGCAGTGCTAAGGTCGGGACAGGGGAGAGGGGCACTGAAGCTTTCTTT.

The gene calls are TRBV9 and TRBJ2-3; D is undetermined. Trimming took 0 bases from V and 3 from J, leaving 11 bases between them. Germline-derived CDR1 and CDR2 are SGDLS and YYNGEE. CDR3 length: 15 residues. CDR3 sequence reads: CASSVGSQWTDTQYF. The CDR3 DNA sequence: TGTGCCAGCAGCGTAGGGAGTCAATGGACAGATACGCAGTATTTT.

This clonotype was seen repeatedly, ten times or more. The chain is built from TRBV5-1 and TRBJ2-2; 11 bases map to TRBD1. This CDR3 has 15 amino acids. V was pared by 1 base and J by 6 bases, with 2 bases of the junction left unmatched. Germline loops: CDR1 SGHRS, CDR2 YFSETQ. CDR3 nucleotide sequence: TGCGCCAGCAGCTTGTGGACAGGGGGCTCCGGGGAGCTGTTTTTT. This sequence encodes CASSLWTGGSGELFF.

V usage is TRBV12-3 or TRBV12-4 and J usage is TRBJ2-7; D not resolved. The CDR3 is 15 residues long. V lost 3 bases, J lost 3 bases, and 15 bases lay in between. The CDR3 bases are TGTGCCAGCAGTTTCCGGTCAGTAGGCAACTACGAGCAGTACTTC. It is translated as CASSFRSVGNYEQYF.

This clonotype showed up just a few times. The chain couples TRBV20-1 to TRBJ2-7, with D unclear. Per germline, CDR1 DFQATT and CDR2 SNEGSKA (reference sequence). The CDR3 sequence is 14 residues long. The CDR3 is CSTRKNWYSYEQYF. The CDR3 DNA sequence: TGCAGCACGCGGAAAAACTGGTACTCCTACGAGCAGTACTTC.

This clonotype was detected only a few times. The chain recombines TRBV18 with TRBJ1-3; TRBD1 aligns across 7 bases. CDR1 and CDR2 (germline): KGHSH, LQKENI. CDR3 length equals 14 residues. Trimming removed 3 bases from V and 4 bases from J; junction bases left unmatched: 3. The CDR3 loop is CASSPQGDGNTIYF. The CDR3 nucleotides are TGTGCCAGCTCACCCCAGGGGGACGGAAACACCATATATTTT. Filled out from reference TRBV18 and TRBJ1-3, the complete variable domain reads NAGVMQNPRHLVRRRGQEARLRCSPMKGHSHVYWYRQLPEEGLKFMVYLQKENIIDESGMPKERFSAEFPKEGPSILRIQQVVRGDSAAYFCASSPQGDGNTIYFGEGSWLTVV.